This TCR beta chain was captured in a study of shared clonotypes between healthy human individuals. Methods used by the authors: With immunoSEQ giving junction-only sequences and no quality scores, filtering differed. Assay: immunoSEQ multiplex PCR; the TCRdb copy retains only in-frame clones and omits some. Clone size and V and J calls were adopted from that table, with D and trimming inferred from the DNA. The data show about 450,000 clones, 79% seen once. Germline CDR1 and CDR2: SGHNT and YENEEA. Trimming cost V 5 bases and J 4 bases, with 8 bases left between them. The CDR3 spans 13 residues. Source material: PBMCs. The chain couples TRBV11-3 to TRBJ2-2; no reliable D call. The TCR originated in a woman between 40 and 55 years old in good health. Some clones in this sample may be carry-over from other donors' samples. The CDR3 here is CASSRISTGELFF. CDR3 bases: TGTGCCAGCAGCAGAATCTCCACCGGGGAGCTGTTTTTT.